Listed here are 11 T cell receptor beta chains from one sample, sequenced in a study of T cell repertoires in cytomegalovirus infection. These receptors' targets are unknown. TCRdb analysed the reads with MiXCR anew, one entry per CDR3 protein. The sample consists of fewer than 1,000,000 distinct CDR3 sequences, about a third of them appearing once. The specimen comprised cultured CD8+ T cells from PBMCs, sampled from culture after CMV antigen stimulation. These receptors all stem from a human donor in good health (CMV status not recorded). Some clones in this sample may be carry-over from other donors' samples.

This chain links TRBV19 with TRBJ1-2, with 7 bases matching TRBD1. With 5 bases clipped from V and 6 bases from J, the junction kept 9 bases outside the gene matches. Germline-derived CDR1 and CDR2 are LNHDA and SQIVND (reference sequence). The CDR3 sequence is 14 residues long. CDR3 in DNA: TGTGCCAGTAGTCTCGGGACAGACGCCAATGGCTACACCTTC. It is translated as CASSLGTDANGYTF. The whole variable domain, remainder taken from reference TRBV19 and TRBJ1-2, is DGGITQSPKYLFRKEGQNVTLSCEQNLNHDAMYWYRQDPGQGLRLIYYSQIVNDFQKGDIAEGYSVSREKKESFPLTVTSAQKNPTAFYLCASSLGTDANGYTFGSGTRLTVV.

CDR3 region: CASSIQGDYEQYF. CDR3 in DNA: TGTGCCAGTAGTATCCAGGGGGACTACGAGCAGTACTTC. The V and J genes are TRBV19 and TRBJ2-7, with 7 positions matching TRBD1. The CDR3 length is 13 residues. The junction had 2 bases not matched to a gene; V was cut back by 3 bases and J by 3 bases. The V gene's germline CDR1 is LNHDA and CDR2 SQIVND (reference sequence).

This clonotype was detected a few times. The chain has TRBV10-2 and TRBJ1-2, with TRBD1 identical over 7 bases. V shed 6 bases and J 2 bases; nucleotides not matched to a gene: 12. The CDR3 loop spans 16 amino acids. Germline V gene data show CDR1 as WSHSY and CDR2 as SAAADI. The CDR3 coding sequence is TGCGCCAGCAGGGGGGAAACAGGGGACCAAAACTATGGCTACACCTTC. Translation gives CASRGETGDQNYGYTF.

This clonotype was seen a single time. The V and J genes are TRBV6-2 or TRBV6-3 and TRBJ2-1; D call uncertain. Trimming shortened V by 0 bases and J by 7 bases, and 7 bases separated the two germline ends. Germline values: CDR1 MNHEY, CDR2 SVGEGT. The CDR3 runs to 13 residues. CDR3 region: CASSYSLRNEQFF. CDR3 in DNA: TGTGCCAGCAGTTACTCACTGAGGAATGAGCAGTTCTTC.

The rearrangement joins TRBV6-6 to TRBJ1-5; 7 bases match TRBD1. V was pared by 8 bases and J by 1 base, with 5 bases of the junction left unmatched. Germline loops: CDR1 MNHNY, CDR2 SVGAGI (reference sequence). CDR3 length: 14 amino acids. The CDR3, as DNA: TGTGCCAGCGAGGAGGGACAGAGCAATCAGCCCCAGCATTTT. Encoded protein: CASEEGQSNQPQHF.

The table lists this clonotype with a few counts. The chain joins TRBV19 to TRBJ2-7; weak D call: TRBD2 (6 bases). Germline CDR1 is LNHDA and CDR2 is SQIVND (reference sequence). The CDR3 extends over 15 amino acids. The ends were cut back, 4 bases at V and 6 bases at J, with 19 bases in the middle. This CDR3 reads CASSSRRDGGSEQYF. CDR3 coding DNA: TGTGCCAGTAGTAGCCGGCGGGACGGGGGATCCGAGCAGTACTTC.

The table lists this clonotype with many counts. The rearrangement joins TRBV7-6 to TRBJ1-5, with D tentatively TRBD1 (6 bases). This CDR3 spans 17 amino acids. Germline assignment: CDR1 SGHVS and CDR2 FNYEAQ. V lost 6 bases, J lost 0 bases, and 18 bases lay in between. In DNA, the CDR3 is TGTGCCAGCAGTCTAGCGGCAGGGGCGTATAGCAATCAGCCCCAGCATTTT. Amino acids: CASSLAAGAYSNQPQHF. Full variable domain (missing parts from reference TRBV7-6 and TRBJ1-5): GAGVSQSPRYKVTKRGQDVALRCDPISGHVSLYWYRQALGQGPEFLTYFNYEAQQDKSGLPNDRFSAERPEGSISTLTIQRTEQRDSAMYRCASSLAAGAYSNQPQHFGDGTRLSIL.

This clonotype has at least ten counts. V usage is TRBV7-6 and J usage is TRBJ1-1, with TRBD1 identical over 7 bases. J was trimmed by 6 bases and V by 5 bases; bases with no gene match: 21. Germline CDR1 SGHVS, CDR2 FNYEAQ. The length of the CDR3 is 18 residues. DNA of the CDR3: TGTGCCAGCAGCGGAGGAATGACAGGGATTTCGTATCAGGCTGAAGCTTTCTTT. Protein product: CASSGGMTGISYQAEAFF.

For this clonotype: This may be a read error, as it is one base from a much larger clone. The CDR3 carries no conserved terminal phenylalanine or tryptophan, so it likely arises from a read error. The rearrangement joins TRBV20-1 to TRBJ2-4; 7 bases match TRBD1. V was pared by 5 bases and J by 5 bases, with 3 bases of the junction left unmatched. Germline CDR1 and CDR2: DFQATT and SNEGSKA (reference sequence). The CDR3 is 12 amino acids. CDR3 in DNA: TGCAGTGCTTCAGACAGGGAAAACATTCAGTACTAC. This sequence encodes CSASDRENIQYY.

This clonotype came up a few times. J is TRBJ2-3 and V is TRBV28; TRBD2 might be the D (6 bases). CDR3 length: 14 amino acids. Looked up from germline, CDR1 is MDHEN and CDR2 is SYDVKM. V lost 3 bases and J 3 bases, leaving 10 bases between the germline ends. CDR3 residues: CASSLGGETDTQYF. In DNA, the CDR3 is TGTGCCAGCAGTTTGGGGGGAGAAACAGATACGCAGTATTTT.

This clonotype was seen more than once but under ten times. CDR3: CASSWGVDEQFF. DNA for the CDR3: TGTGCCAGTAGTTGGGGGGTGGATGAGCAGTTCTTC. The rearrangement uses TRBV19 and TRBJ2-1; D may be TRBD2 (6 bases). Germline CDR1 reads LNHDA; CDR2 reads SQIVND (reference sequence). CDR3 length: 12 amino acids. Deletions cut 5 bases from V and 8 bases from J, with 10 bases between.